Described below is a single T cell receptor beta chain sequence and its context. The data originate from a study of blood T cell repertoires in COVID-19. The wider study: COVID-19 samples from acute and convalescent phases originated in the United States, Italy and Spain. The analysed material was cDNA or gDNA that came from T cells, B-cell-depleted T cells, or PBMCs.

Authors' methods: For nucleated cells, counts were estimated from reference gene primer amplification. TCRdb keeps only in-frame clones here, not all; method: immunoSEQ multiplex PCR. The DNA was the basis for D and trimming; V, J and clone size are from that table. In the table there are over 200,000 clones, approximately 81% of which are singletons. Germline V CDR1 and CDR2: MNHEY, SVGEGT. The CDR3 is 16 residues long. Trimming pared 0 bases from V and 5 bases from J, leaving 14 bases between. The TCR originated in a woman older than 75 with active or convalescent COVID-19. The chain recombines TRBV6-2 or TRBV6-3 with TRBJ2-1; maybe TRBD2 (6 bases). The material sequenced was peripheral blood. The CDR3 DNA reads TGTGCCAGCAGTTACTCCGGCGGGAATCCAAACAATGAGCAGTTCTTC. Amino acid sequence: CASSYSGGNPNNEQFF.